This TCR beta chain is drawn from a study of blood T cell repertoires in COVID-19. Germline trimming cut 5 bases from V and 4 bases from J; bases unmatched to any gene: 11. The CDR3 is made up of 16 amino acids. From germline, CDR1 is SGHTA and CDR2 FQGNSA. Using immunoSEQ multiplex PCR, the repertoire was profiled, and TCRdb retains in-frame clones only, with some absent. The data show 45,000 or so clones, around three quarters seen once. The chain carries TRBV7-2 and TRBJ2-7, with TRBD2 matching 10 bases. Sequenced: peripheral blood. This sequence was found in a man older than 75 with acute or convalescent COVID-19. The CDR3 region has the DNA TGTGCCAGCAGCCCAACTCGGCTAGCGGGAGTATACGAGCAGTACTTC. Amino acid sequence: CASSPTRLAGVYEQYF.